The 21 T cell receptor beta chains below come from one sample, sequenced in a study of cytomegalovirus exposure and HLA in healthy donors. Both 60 Vbeta primers and 13 Jbeta primers went into the PCR. Some clones are missing from TCRdb's copy, which holds only in-frame ones; the method was immunoSEQ multiplex PCR. The sample carries fewer than 150,000 clones, less than 80% recorded once. Sequencing was done on a sample of PBMCs. The receptors stem from a woman between 50 and 59 years old in good health and CMV-seropositive.

The chain joins TRBV7-9 to TRBJ2-7; the D gene is possibly TRBD1 (6 bases). With 1 base removed from V and 0 bases from J, the gap between germline ends came to 10 bases. In germline, CDR1 is SEHNR, CDR2 FQNEAQ (reference sequence). The CDR3 runs to 15 residues. The CDR3 is CASSLVAGASYEQYF. CDR3 DNA: TGTGCCAGCAGCTTAGTTGCAGGGGCCTCCTACGAGCAGTACTTC.

The CDR3, as DNA: TGCGCCAGCGGGGAGGACAGGGAGGGCGCTTTCTTT. It codes for CASGEDREGAFF. The chain has TRBV5-1 and TRBJ1-1, with 8 bases aligning to TRBD1. The CDR3 spans 12 residues. Germline-derived CDR1 and CDR2 are SGHRS and YFSETQ. J was trimmed by 11 bases and V by 7 bases; bases with no gene match: 10.

The J gene is TRBJ1-4, the V gene TRBV7-2, with a tentative D call TRBD1 (5 bases). The CDR3 consists of 14 residues. V was shortened by 7 bases and J by 7 bases, with 16 bases between the two germline ends. The germline V gene has CDR1 SGHTA and CDR2 FQGNSA. The CDR3 spells CASKFSGPVEKLFF. For the CDR3, the DNA is TGTGCCAGCAAATTCTCAGGGCCAGTTGAAAAACTGTTTTTT.

The chain is built from TRBV10-3 and TRBJ2-3; tentatively, D is TRBD1 (5 bases). Trimming took 9 bases from V and 0 from J, leaving 16 bases between them. Germline-derived CDR1 and CDR2 are ENHRY and SYGVKD. The CDR3 totals 15 residues. For the CDR3, the DNA is TGTGCCATAGCATCAAAGGACACTAGCACAGATACGCAGTATTTT. It specifies CAIASKDTSTDTQYF.

This chain joins TRBV5-4 and TRBJ2-1; 11 bases align to TRBD2. The CDR3 runs 15 residues. V lost 6 bases, J lost 9 bases, and 11 bases stayed unmatched. The V gene's germline CDR1 is SGHNT and CDR2 YYREEE (reference sequence). CDR3 nucleotides: TGTGCCAGCACCTCGGGACTAGCGGAAATGGGTGAGCAGTTCTTC. Its protein is CASTSGLAEMGEQFF.

V usage is TRBV6-1 and J usage is TRBJ2-1; 9 bases are shared with TRBD1. The V gene end was trimmed by 4 bases and the J gene end by 7 bases; junction bases not matched to a gene: 5. CDR1 is MNHNS and CDR2 is SASEGT in the germline V gene. The CDR3 is 14 residues long. CDR3 protein: CASSVLGQGNEQFF. The DNA for the CDR3 is TGTGCCAGCAGTGTGCTAGGACAGGGGAATGAGCAGTTCTTC.

The chain is built from TRBV7-9 and TRBJ1-1; a possible D gene is TRBD1 (6 bases). Trimming stripped 4 bases from V and 1 base from J, with 10 bases between. The CDR3 contains 14 residues. CDR1 and CDR2 (germline): SEHNR, FQNEAQ (reference sequence). CDR3 bases: TGTGCCAGCAGCTCGGGGACATCGAACACTGAAGCTTTCTTT. Its translation: CASSSGTSNTEAFF.

This clone was recorded a few times. The J gene is TRBJ1-2, the V gene TRBV27; 12 bases are shared with TRBD1. CDR3 size: 17 residues. The V segment lost 6 bases and the J segment 4 bases; nucleotides outside the gene matches: 12. CDR1 is MNHEY, CDR2 SMNVEV, per germline (reference sequence). The CDR3 region has the DNA TGTGCCAGCAGGGCGGGGACAGGGGGCGCCGGGGGCTATGGCTACACCTTC. It translates to CASRAGTGGAGGYGYTF.

This clone is a singleton in its sample. V and J are TRBV18 and TRBJ1-1; possible D gene TRBD1, 5 bases. Germline CDR1 and CDR2: KGHSH and LQKENI. Deletions cut 4 bases from V and 3 bases from J, with 12 bases between. This CDR3 spans 14 amino acids. This CDR3 is CASSLVTEDTEAFF. The CDR3 DNA sequence: TGTGCCAGCTCACTTGTGACAGAGGACACTGAAGCTTTCTTT.

The chain is built from TRBV5-1 and TRBJ1-2; 10 bases are shared with TRBD1. The CDR3 is 15 residues long. V lost 2 bases and J lost 7; bases outside the gene matches: 8. Germline V gives CDR1 SGHRS, CDR2 YFSETQ. In nucleotides, the CDR3 is TGCGCCAGCAGCTTATCCGGGACAGGGGCTGGTGGCTACACCTTC. It yields the protein CASSLSGTGAGGYTF. Filled out from reference TRBV5-1 and TRBJ1-2, the complete variable domain reads KAGVTQTPRYLIKTRGQQVTLSCSPISGHRSVSWYQQTPGQGLQFLFEYFSETQRNKGNFPGRFSGRQFSNSRSEMNVSTLELGDSALYLCASSLSGTGAGGYTFGSGTRLTVV.

This clone was seen more than once but under ten times. This sequence joins TRBV4-2 and TRBJ1-6; 7 bases are shared with TRBD1. Germline loops: CDR1 LGHNA, CDR2 YNFKEQ. The CDR3 spans 15 residues. V was pared by 0 bases and J by 8 bases, with 4 bases of the junction left unmatched. CDR3 region: CASSQESGGDSPLHF. The DNA for the CDR3 is TGTGCCAGCAGCCAAGAGTCAGGGGGAGATTCACCCCTCCACTTT.

The chain links TRBV5-1 to TRBJ1-2, with a possible D match to TRBD1 (6 bases). This CDR3 has 13 amino acids. The V and J ends lost 0 bases and 6 bases respectively, with 9 bases between them. Germline CDR1 is SGHRS and CDR2 is YFSETQ. The CDR3 protein is CASSLEGDDGYTF. The CDR3 coding sequence is TGCGCCAGCAGCTTGGAGGGGGACGATGGCTACACCTTC.

The gene calls are TRBV4-1 and TRBJ1-1; maybe TRBD1 (5 bases). CDR1 is MGHRA and CDR2 is YSYEKL in the germline V gene. This CDR3 comprises 15 residues. V gave up 1 base and J gave up 4 bases, with 13 bases separating them. The CDR3 is CASSQVGLGGTEAFF. The CDR3 DNA reads as TGCGCCAGCAGCCAAGTCGGACTGGGGGGCACTGAAGCTTTCTTT.

The chain carries TRBV5-1 and TRBJ2-6; D is ambiguous. Between the trimmed V and J ends, which lost 4 bases and 2 bases, there was a span of 7 bases. In germline, CDR1 is SGHRS, CDR2 YFSETQ. CDR3 length: 14 residues. This chain's CDR3 is CASSPNAGANVLTF. The CDR3 nucleotides are TGCGCCAGCAGCCCTAATGCTGGGGCCAACGTCCTGACTTTC.

V is TRBV19 and J is TRBJ2-1; the D gene is possibly TRBD2 (6 bases). From germline, CDR1 is LNHDA and CDR2 SQIVND (reference sequence). This CDR3 has 14 residues. V was trimmed by 3 bases and J by 4 bases, leaving 10 bases between them. The chain's CDR3 is CASSIPGGYNEQFF. CDR3 nucleotide sequence: TGTGCCAGTAGTATTCCCGGGGGTTACAATGAGCAGTTCTTC. Looking up the rest from reference TRBV19 and TRBJ2-1 gives the full variable domain: DGGITQSPKYLFRKEGQNVTLSCEQNLNHDAMYWYRQDPGQGLRLIYYSQIVNDFQKGDIAEGYSVSREKKESFPLTVTSAQKNPTAFYLCASSIPGGYNEQFFGPGTRLTVL.

The chain uses TRBV19 and TRBJ1-3; TRBD1 agrees at 7 bases. With V trimmed by 4 bases and J by 4 bases, 7 bases remained unmatched. The CDR3 has 15 residues. Looked up from germline, CDR1 is LNHDA and CDR2 is SQIVND (reference sequence). CDR3 sequence (DNA): TGTGCCAGTAGTACAGGGGACAGCGGGGGAAACACCATATATTTT. It codes for CASSTGDSGGNTIYF.

This chain links TRBV7-2 with TRBJ1-2, with D maybe TRBD1 (5 bases). V lost 5 bases to trimming and J lost 2 bases, with 12 bases between them. CDR1 is SGHTA, CDR2 FQGNSA, per germline. The CDR3 covers 14 residues. In nucleotides, the CDR3 is TGTGCCAGCAGCACAACAGGAACCAACTATGGCTACACCTTC. It encodes CASSTTGTNYGYTF.

This clone turned up a few times. The chain joins TRBV4-2 to TRBJ1-1; D not resolved. Germline V gene data show CDR1 as LGHNA and CDR2 as YNFKEQ. Trimming left V 0 bases short and J 5 bases short, with 13 bases between. The CDR3 spans 15 residues. CDR3 in amino acids: CASSQDRVRATEAFF. CDR3 bases: TGTGCCAGCAGCCAAGATAGGGTGAGGGCTACTGAAGCTTTCTTT.

This clone was recorded a few times. The V call is TRBV5-6, the J call TRBJ1-1, with D maybe TRBD1 (5 bases). From germline, CDR1 is SGHDT and CDR2 YYEEEE. The CDR3 extends over 15 amino acids. V gave up 3 bases and J gave up 1 base, with 13 bases separating them. The DNA for the CDR3 is TGTGCCAGCAGCTGGGGAGGAGGGACGAACACTGAAGCTTTCTTT. Translation: CASSWGGGTNTEAFF.

V gene TRBV7-9 combines with J gene TRBJ1-2, with 10 bases aligning to TRBD1. This CDR3 is built from 15 residues. Germline CDR1 reads SEHNR; CDR2 reads FQNEAQ (reference sequence). V lost 5 bases to trimming and J lost 4 bases; unmatched junction nucleotides: 7. The CDR3 nucleotides are TGTGCCAGCAGCCCACCGGACAGGGGGGTCTATGGCTACACCTTC. Amino acids: CASSPPDRGVYGYTF.

This sequence joins TRBV5-1 and TRBJ2-3; a weak D match, TRBD1 (5 bases). Germline loops: CDR1 SGHRS, CDR2 YFSETQ. The CDR3 is made up of 14 amino acids. Trimming removed 5 bases at V and 0 bases at J, with 10 bases between. The CDR3 nucleotides are TGCGCCAGCAGGAGACAGTCCAGCACAGATACGCAGTATTTT. Translation gives CASRRQSSTDTQYF.